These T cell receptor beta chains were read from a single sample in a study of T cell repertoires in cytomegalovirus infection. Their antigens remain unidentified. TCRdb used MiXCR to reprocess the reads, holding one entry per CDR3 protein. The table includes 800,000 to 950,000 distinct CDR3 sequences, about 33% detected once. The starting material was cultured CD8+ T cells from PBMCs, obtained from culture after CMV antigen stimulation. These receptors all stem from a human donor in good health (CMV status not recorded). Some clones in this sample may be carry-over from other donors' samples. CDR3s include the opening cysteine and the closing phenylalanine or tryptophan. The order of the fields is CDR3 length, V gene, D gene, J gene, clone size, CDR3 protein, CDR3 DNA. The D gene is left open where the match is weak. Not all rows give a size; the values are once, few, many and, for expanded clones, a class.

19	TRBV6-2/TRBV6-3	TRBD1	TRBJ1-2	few	CASSYFPGQAIQGDYGYTF	TGTGCCAGCAGTTACTTTCCAGGACAGGCAATCCAAGGAGACTATGGCTACACCTTC
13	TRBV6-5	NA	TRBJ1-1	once	CASQLGGRIGVVF	TGTGCCAGCCAGTTGGGGGGCCGAATTGGGGTCGTCTTT
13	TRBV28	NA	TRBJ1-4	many	CASCLTLNEKLFF	TGTGCCAGCTGCTTGACCCTTAATGAAAAACTGTTTTTT
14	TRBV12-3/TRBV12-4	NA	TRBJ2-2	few	CASSLGGLAGELFF	TGTGCCAGCAGTTTAGGAGGGTTGGCCGGGGAGCTGTTTTTT
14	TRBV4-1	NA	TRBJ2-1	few	CASSQVTGGGEQFF	TGCGCCAGCAGCCAAGTGACGGGGGGCGGTGAGCAGTTCTTC
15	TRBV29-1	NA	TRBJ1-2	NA	CSAEALGRTPYGYTF	TGCAGCGCAGAAGCCCTCGGACGCACCCCTTATGGCTACACCTTC
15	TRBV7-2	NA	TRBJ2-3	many	CASSLITTSTDTQYF	TGTGCCAGCAGCTTAATCACTACGAGCACAGATACGCAGTATTTT
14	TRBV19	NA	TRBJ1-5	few	CASSIQGLGQPQHF	TGTGCCAGTAGTATACAAGGGCTAGGTCAGCCCCAGCATTTT
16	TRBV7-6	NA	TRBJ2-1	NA	CASSSNLPRVLNEQFF	TGTGCCAGCAGCTCAAACTTGCCCCGCGTACTTAATGAGCAGTTCTTC
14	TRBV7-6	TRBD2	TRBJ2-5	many	CASTASGGWETQYF	TGTGCCAGCACGGCTAGCGGGGGTTGGGAGACCCAGTACTTC
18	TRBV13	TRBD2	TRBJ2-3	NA	CASSSSSRGGFFSDTQYF	TGTGCCAGCAGCTCCTCATCCCGGGGGGGCTTCTTCTCAGATACGCAGTATTTT
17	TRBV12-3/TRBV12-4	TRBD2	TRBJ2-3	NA	CASSSLRSRGVTDTQYF	TGTGCCAGCAGTTCCCTCCGTTCGCGGGGGGTCACAGATACGCAGTATTTT
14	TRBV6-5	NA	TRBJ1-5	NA	CANRPGVSNQPQHF	TGTGCCAACAGACCAGGGGTGAGCAATCAGCCCCAGCATTTT
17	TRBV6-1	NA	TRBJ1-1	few	CASRVVPLGGPNTEAFF	TGTGCCAGCAGGGTAGTTCCCCTAGGAGGACCGAACACTGAAGCTTTCTTT
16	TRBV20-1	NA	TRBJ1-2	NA	CSSHNPGTTDGRGYTF	TGCAGTTCTCACAACCCGGGGACGACCGACGGGCGTGGCTACACCTTC
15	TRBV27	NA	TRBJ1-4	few	CASSLEQGRGEKLFF	TGTGCCAGCAGTTTAGAACAGGGACGGGGGGAAAAACTGTTTTTT
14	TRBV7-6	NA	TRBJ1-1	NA	CASSLVSTNTEAFF	TGTGCCAGCAGCTTAGTCTCGACGAACACTGAAGCTTTCTTT
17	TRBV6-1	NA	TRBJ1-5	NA	CASSEPPLTWSNQPQHF	TGTGCCAGCAGTGAACCCCCTCTTACATGGAGCAATCAGCCCCAGCATTTT
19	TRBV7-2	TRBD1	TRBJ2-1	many	CASILVGGTGAIGGNEQFF	TGTGCCAGCATCCTAGTAGGGGGGACAGGGGCGATAGGGGGCAATGAGCAGTTCTTC
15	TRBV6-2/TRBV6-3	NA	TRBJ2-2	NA	CASSYDSQGTGELFF	TGTGCCAGCAGTTACGACTCGCAGGGGACCGGGGAGCTGTTTTTT
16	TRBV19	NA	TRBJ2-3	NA	CASSIVGASGTDTQYF	TGTGCCAGTAGTATAGTGGGGGCCTCGGGAACAGATACGCAGTATTTT
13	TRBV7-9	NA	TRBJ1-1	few	CASSPGQADEAFF	TGTGCCAGCAGCCCTGGGCAGGCGGATGAAGCTTTCTTT
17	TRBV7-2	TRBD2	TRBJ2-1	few	CASSFPSGGPSYNEQFF	TGTGCCAGCAGCTTTCCGAGCGGGGGACCCTCCTACAATGAGCAGTTCTTC